The clone carrying this T cell receptor (beta chain) was counted ten times or more. Its antigen is not identified. These data originate in a study of early T cells in non-severe SARS-CoV-2 infection. The wider study: Unsorted whole-blood RNA was sequenced in bulk, leaving chains unpaired. Whole-study results and caveats: Clonotype matching in VDJdb favored anti-spike CD8 responses and did not capture private and CD4 specificities.

The library protocol tagged individual cDNA molecules with unique molecular identifiers. TCRdb re-derived calls from the 5' RACE reads in MiXCR, one entry per CDR3 protein. The table has some 54,000 distinct CDR3 sequences, 8% to 13% seen once. The CDR3 covers 15 residues. Germline values: CDR1 SGHRS, CDR2 YFSETQ. V trimming: 2 bases; J trimming: 7 bases; junction bases outside the gene matches: 8. This sequence originates from an adult who was a healthcare worker with PCR-confirmed SARS-CoV-2 infection or an uninfected control (not recorded which). The sequencing input was whole blood. The chain is built from TRBV5-1 and TRBJ2-3, with TRBD2 matching 9 bases. The CDR3, as DNA: TGCGCCAGCAGCTTAGCGGGGGGCCCCCTGAATACGCAGTATTTT. Translation gives CASSLAGGPLNTQYF.